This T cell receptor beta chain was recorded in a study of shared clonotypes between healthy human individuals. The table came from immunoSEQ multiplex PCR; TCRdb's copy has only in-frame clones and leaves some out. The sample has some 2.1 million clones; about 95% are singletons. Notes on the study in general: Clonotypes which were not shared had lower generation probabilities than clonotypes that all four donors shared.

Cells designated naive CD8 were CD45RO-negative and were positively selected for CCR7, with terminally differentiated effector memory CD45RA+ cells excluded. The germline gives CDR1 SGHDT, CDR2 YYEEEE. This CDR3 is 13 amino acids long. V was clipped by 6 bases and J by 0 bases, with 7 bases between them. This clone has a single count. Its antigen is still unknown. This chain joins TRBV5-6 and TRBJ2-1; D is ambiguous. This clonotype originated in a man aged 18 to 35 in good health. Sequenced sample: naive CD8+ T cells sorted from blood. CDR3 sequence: CASIKSSYNEQFF. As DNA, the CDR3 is TGTGCCAGCATTAAGAGCTCCTACAATGAGCAGTTCTTC.